These 21 T cell receptor beta chains were all obtained from the same sample, sequenced in a study of Graves' ophthalmopathy and Graves' hyperthyroidism. Amplification from RNA transcripts yielded the TCR beta CDR3 regions. First-round RT-PCR employed HTBI primers, with a second-round multiplex PCR after it. TCRdb processed the multiplex PCR reads anew with MiXCR; each CDR3 protein has one entry. The sample yields some 520,000 distinct CDR3 sequences, over 13% seen once. Sequenced: blood. The receptors shown here come from a woman aged 25 to 39 with Graves' ophthalmopathy.

Many counts were recorded for this clonotype. The chain employs TRBV6-4 and TRBJ1-6; possible D gene TRBD1, 5 bases. Germline V gene data show CDR1 as MRHNA and CDR2 as SNTAGT. The V end lost 3 bases, the J end lost 5 bases, and 5 bases lay between the germline ends. The CDR3 is 13 amino acids. The CDR3 reads CASSEQDNSPLHF. The CDR3 coding sequence is TGTGCCAGCAGTGAACAGGATAATTCACCCCTCCACTTT.

This clonotype has at least ten counts. V is TRBV20-1 and J is TRBJ2-5; no firm D call. V gave up 3 bases and J gave up 2 bases, with 10 bases separating them. The germline V gene has CDR1 DFQATT and CDR2 SNEGSKA (reference sequence). The CDR3 consists of 13 residues. For the CDR3, the DNA is TGCAGTGCTAGTCCCACGGCTCAAGAGACCCAGTACTTC. It yields the protein CSASPTAQETQYF.

The V and J genes are TRBV7-8 and TRBJ1-2; D is perhaps TRBD1 (6 bases). V gave up 5 bases and J gave up 5 bases, with 24 bases separating them. This CDR3 comprises 17 residues. The germline gives CDR1 SGHVS, CDR2 FQNEAQ. DNA for the CDR3: TGTGCCAGCAGCCCAACTCCCCAGGGGACCGTCAAGTATGGCTACACCTTC. Encoded protein: CASSPTPQGTVKYGYTF.

The chain links TRBV12-3 or TRBV12-4 to TRBJ1-5; D is possibly TRBD1 (6 bases). CDR3 length equals 14 residues. V was trimmed by 2 bases and J by 7 bases, leaving 12 bases between them. The CDR3 is CASSLSAGEQPQHF. In nucleotides, the CDR3 is TGTGCCAGCAGTTTATCGGCAGGGGAACAGCCCCAGCATTTT.

This clonotype was seen ten or more times. The chain has TRBV6-1 and TRBJ2-7; 7 positions agree with TRBD1. Trimming at V came to 4 bases and at J to 1 base, leaving 4 bases not matched to a gene. CDR3 length: 14 residues. Germline-derived CDR1 and CDR2 are MNHNS and SASEGT. CDR3 nucleotide sequence: TGTGCCAGCAGTGTCGGACAGGAGTCCTACGAGCAGTACTTC. The encoded protein is CASSVGQESYEQYF.

This clonotype was counted at least ten times. V is TRBV9 and J is TRBJ2-7; the D gene is possibly TRBD1 (7 bases). V lost 4 bases and J 5 bases, leaving 16 bases between the germline ends. The CDR3 runs 14 residues. Germline values: CDR1 SGDLS, CDR2 YYNGEE. The CDR3 coding sequence is TGTGCCAGCAGCAAAGACAGGGACTCGAACGAGCAGTACTTC. This sequence encodes CASSKDRDSNEQYF.

This clonotype was counted ten times or more. The rearrangement links TRBV27 to TRBJ1-2, with a tentative D call TRBD1 (5 bases). Trimming removed 1 base at V and 5 bases at J, with 11 bases between. This CDR3 contains 14 residues. Per the germline V gene, CDR1 is MNHEY and CDR2 is SMNVEV (reference sequence). CDR3 bases: TGTGCCAGCAGTTTATGGGGAGGGGAGTATGGCTACACCTTC. Encoded protein: CASSLWGGEYGYTF.

This clonotype showed up many times. The rearrangement joins TRBV6-2 or TRBV6-3 to TRBJ2-7; TRBD2 might be the D (5 bases). With 5 bases removed from V and 2 bases from J, the gap between germline ends came to 13 bases. This CDR3 region has 14 residues. Germline-derived CDR1 and CDR2 are MNHEY and SVGEGT. CDR3 sequence reads: CASSQQAVPYEQYF. The CDR3 DNA is TGTGCCAGCAGTCAACAAGCGGTTCCCTACGAGCAGTACTTC.

This clonotype was observed at least ten times. The chain recombines TRBV2 with TRBJ1-2; D is undetermined. The CDR3 length is 11 residues. Germline CDR1 and CDR2: SNHLY and FYNNEI. V lost 5 bases and J lost 3, with 4 bases in between. CDR3 loop: CASSLHYGYTF. The CDR3 DNA reads TGTGCCAGCAGTTTACACTATGGCTACACCTTC.

This clonotype was observed at least ten times. The gene calls are TRBV28 and TRBJ1-2, with D hard to call. This CDR3 contains 14 residues. The V and J ends lost 4 bases and 4 bases respectively, with 13 bases between them. Germline V CDR1 and CDR2: MDHEN, SYDVKM. The CDR3 DNA sequence: TGTGCCAGCAGTTCCTGGAGCCTCTCCTATGGCTACACCTTC. Encoded protein: CASSSWSLSYGYTF.

This clonotype was detected ten times or more. The V gene is TRBV20-1, the J gene TRBJ2-5, with a possible D match to TRBD1 (6 bases). Trimming pared 0 bases from V and 4 bases from J, leaving 18 bases between. Germline loops: CDR1 DFQATT, CDR2 SNEGSKA (reference sequence). This CDR3 spans 16 amino acids. CDR3 protein: CSARDAKTGGAETQYF. The CDR3, as DNA: TGCAGTGCTAGAGATGCGAAGACTGGGGGCGCAGAGACCCAGTACTTC.

This clonotype was counted a few times. This chain links TRBV28 with TRBJ1-2, with 7 bases aligning to TRBD1. This CDR3 has 15 amino acids. Germline values: CDR1 MDHEN, CDR2 SYDVKM. V shed 4 bases, J shed 10 bases, and the junction held 15 bases outside the gene matches. The CDR3 DNA follows: TGTGCCAGCAGTTCCCCCCCCGGGACAGACCTATTCTACACCTTC. It encodes CASSSPPGTDLFYTF.

In its sample, this clonotype was seen many times. The genes are TRBV5-1 and TRBJ2-5, with D possibly matching TRBD1 (5 bases). Germline CDR1 reads SGHRS; CDR2 reads YFSETQ. The CDR3 loop spans 14 amino acids. V dropped 2 bases and J dropped 4 bases, with 12 bases sitting between them. The chain's CDR3 is CASSFQGSGETQYF. DNA of the CDR3: TGCGCCAGCAGCTTTCAGGGCTCGGGAGAGACCCAGTACTTC.

This clonotype showed up many times. J is TRBJ2-4 and V is TRBV18; the match to TRBD1 covers 7 bases. The germline gives CDR1 KGHSH, CDR2 LQKENI. The trim removed 2 bases at V and 5 bases at J, leaving 18 bases unmatched. The CDR3 runs to 19 residues. The CDR3 reads CASSPYAQGPDYDQNIQYF. In DNA form, the CDR3 reads TGTGCCAGCTCACCATACGCACAGGGGCCCGATTACGACCAAAACATTCAGTACTTC.

There are many counts of this clonotype. V is TRBV29-1 and J is TRBJ2-2, with a possible D match to TRBD1 (6 bases). Trimming pared 5 bases from V and 2 bases from J, leaving 9 bases between. Germline V gene lookup returns CDR1 SQVTM and CDR2 ANQGSEA. The CDR3 extends over 13 amino acids. CDR3 residues: CSVTGTNTGELFF. CDR3 in DNA: TGCAGCGTTACGGGGACAAACACCGGGGAGCTGTTTTTT.

In this sample, this clonotype turned up many times. V gene TRBV19 combines with J gene TRBJ2-5; the D gene could be TRBD1 or TRBD2 (5 bases each). The V gene lost 6 bases and the J gene lost 7 bases, with 15 bases spanning the gap. The CDR3 contains 13 residues. Germline V gene data show CDR1 as LNHDA and CDR2 as SQIVND (reference sequence). CDR3 bases: TGTGCCAGTAGAAAAGGACTTGGGGGGACCCAGTACTTC. Residues: CASRKGLGGTQYF.

This clonotype was detected many times. The chain carries TRBV7-9 and TRBJ1-1; no firm D call. Germline CDR1 and CDR2: SEHNR and FQNEAQ (reference sequence). Trimming removed 0 bases at V and 3 bases at J, with 8 bases between. This CDR3 spans 14 amino acids. CDR3 nucleotides: TGTGCCAGCAGCTTAGCACCCCCCGACACTGAAGCTTTCTTT. It encodes CASSLAPPDTEAFF.

The chain uses TRBV6-1 and TRBJ2-2; D remains unclear. The CDR3 length is 12 residues. Germline CDR1 is MNHNS and CDR2 is SASEGT. V lost 7 bases, J lost 2 bases, and 5 bases lay in between. The CDR3 bases are TGTGCCAGCACCACAAACACCGGGGAGCTGTTTTTT. Translating gives CASTTNTGELFF.

This clonotype has at least ten counts. A read error may account for a junction end that differs from germline. V usage is TRBV6-2 or TRBV6-3 and J usage is TRBJ1-1; D is unclear. The CDR3 spans 11 residues. CDR1 and CDR2 from the germline V gene are MNHEY and SVGEGT. This chain's CDR3 is CASTYHTEAFF. The CDR3 bases are TGTGCCAGCACTTACCACACTGAAGCTTTCTTT.

This rearrangement joins TRBV12-3 or TRBV12-4 to TRBJ2-5, with 8 bases identical to TRBD1. CDR3 length: 16 residues. After removal of 0 bases from V and 5 bases from J, the junction contained 8 bases not matched to a gene. As DNA, the CDR3 is TGTGCCAGCAGTTTAGCCGCAGGGGGCGCTTTGGAGACCCAGTACTTC. The encoded protein is CASSLAAGGALETQYF.

Comment on this clonotype: The germline gene is not matched at one end of the junction; a read error may be the cause. The gene calls are TRBV29-1 and TRBJ2-4, with 10 nucleotides matching TRBD2. The germline V gene encodes CDR1 SQVTM and CDR2 ANQGSEA. This CDR3 spans 18 amino acids. CDR3 DNA sequence: TGCAGCGTTGAAGGGCTAGCGGGAGTTTTAGAGGCCAAAAACATTAAGTACTTC. This gives the protein CSVEGLAGVLEAKNIKYF.